The 24 T cell receptor beta chains presented below share a single source sample, sequenced in a study of early T cells in non-severe SARS-CoV-2 infection. TCRdb reanalysed the 5' RACE reads using MiXCR and keeps one entry per CDR3 protein. The data contain more than 25,000 distinct CDR3 sequences, roughly a tenth of them singletons. What was sequenced was whole blood. The origin of the receptors is an adult who was a healthcare worker with PCR-confirmed SARS-CoV-2 infection or an uninfected control (not recorded which).

The chain carries TRBV9 and TRBJ1-2; D remains ambiguous. The germline V gene encodes CDR1 SGDLS and CDR2 YYNGEE. With 0 bases removed from V and 0 bases from J, the gap between germline ends came to 9 bases. The CDR3 is 15 residues long. The CDR3: CASSVGKGPNYGYTF. The CDR3 DNA follows: TGTGCCAGCAGCGTAGGGAAGGGCCCTAACTATGGCTACACCTTC.

This sequence joins TRBV11-2 and TRBJ1-1; D not certain. This CDR3 spans 14 amino acids. Trimming left V 5 bases short and J 0 bases short, with 10 bases between. The germline CDR1 and CDR2 sequences are SGHAT and FQNNGV. CDR3 residues: CASSLLGMNTEAFF. CDR3 nucleotides: TGTGCCAGCAGCCTCCTGGGAATGAACACTGAAGCTTTCTTT.

This clonotype was detected ten times or more. The chain joins TRBV7-9 to TRBJ1-4; no definite D call. V was pared by 3 bases and J by 15 bases, with 11 bases between. CDR3 length: 11 amino acids. The germline V gene has CDR1 SEHNR and CDR2 FQNEAQ (reference sequence). CDR3 amino acids: CASSFSTALFF. Written as DNA, the CDR3 is TGTGCCAGCAGCTTTTCAACCGCTTTGTTTTTT.

At least ten counts were recorded for this clonotype. This chain joins TRBV2 and TRBJ2-4; weak D call: TRBD1 (7 bases). Per the germline V gene, CDR1 is SNHLY and CDR2 is FYNNEI. Trimming stripped 3 bases from V and 5 bases from J, with 23 bases between. The CDR3 contains 18 residues. The CDR3 here is CASSELLARDSTENIQYF. CDR3 DNA: TGTGCCAGCAGTGAGCTTCTCGCGCGGGACAGCACAGAAAACATTCAGTACTTC.

The chain joins TRBV6-5 to TRBJ2-7; 8 bases line up with TRBD1. The junction had 5 bases not matched to a gene; V was cut back by 5 bases and J by 2 bases. The CDR3 extends over 14 amino acids. Germline lookup yields CDR1 MNHEY and CDR2 SVGAGI. CDR3 amino acids: CASSPWTGPYEQYF. The CDR3 bases are TGTGCCAGCAGTCCTTGGACAGGGCCCTACGAGCAGTACTTC.

This clonotype was recorded at least ten times. The V and J genes are TRBV9 and TRBJ2-1; D might be TRBD1 (5 bases). CDR1 is SGDLS, CDR2 YYNGEE, per germline. With 3 bases removed from V and 15 bases from J, the gap between germline ends came to 16 bases. The CDR3 contains 12 residues. The CDR3 DNA sequence: TGTGCCAGCAGCGGGGGCCCCAGTAAGCGGTTCTTC. This sequence encodes CASSGGPSKRFF.

This clonotype appeared a few times. The chain couples TRBV9 to TRBJ2-2; unclear D gene. V was trimmed by 0 bases and J by 6 bases, leaving 27 bases between them. Per the germline V gene, CDR1 is SGDLS and CDR2 is YYNGEE. This CDR3 contains 20 residues. The CDR3, as DNA: TGTGCCAGCAGCGTAGCGATGAAGGGTGGAATCCAAGTGTTGGCCGGGGAGCTGTTTTTT. Its translation: CASSVAMKGGIQVLAGELFF.

This clonotype showed up just a few times. J is TRBJ2-1 and V is TRBV11-1; no clear D. This CDR3 comprises 13 residues. Trimming stripped 2 bases from V and 7 bases from J, with 9 bases between. CDR1 SGHAT and CDR2 FQDESV come from the germline V gene (reference sequence). The CDR3 spells CASSLSRLNEQFF. In nucleotides, the CDR3 is TGTGCCAGCAGCTTATCCCGACTTAATGAGCAGTTCTTC. Full variable domain (outside the CDR3, taken from reference TRBV11-1 and TRBJ2-1): EAEVAQSPRYKITEKSQAVAFWCDPISGHATLYWYRQILGQGPELLVQFQDESVVDDSQLPKDRFSAERLKGVDSTLKIQPAELGDSAMYLCASSLSRLNEQFFGPGTRLTVL.

This clonotype was seen only a few times. This chain uses TRBV6-2 or TRBV6-3 with TRBJ1-1; 7 bases are a match to TRBD1. The junction had 8 bases not matched to a gene; V was cut back by 7 bases and J by 3 bases. Germline values: CDR1 MNHEY, CDR2 SVGEGT. The CDR3 totals 14 residues. This CDR3 reads CASKRTGGDTEAFF. The CDR3 bases are TGTGCCAGCAAACGGACAGGAGGGGACACTGAAGCTTTCTTT.

This clonotype was observed many times. This sequence joins TRBV14 and TRBJ2-1; D uncertain. The CDR3 has 13 amino acids. V gave up 4 bases and J gave up 9 bases, with 13 bases separating them. CDR1 is SGHDN and CDR2 is FVKESK in the germline V gene. CDR3 in DNA: TGTGCCAGCAGCCCCTCCCGGTTCGGTGAGCAGTTCTTC. Encoded protein: CASSPSRFGEQFF. Looking up the rest from reference TRBV14 and TRBJ2-1 gives the full variable domain: EAGVTQFPSHSVIEKGQTVTLRCDPISGHDNLYWYRRVMGKEIKFLLHFVKESKQDESGMPNNRFLAERTGGTYSTLKVQPAELEDSGVYFCASSPSRFGEQFFGPGTRLTVL.

This clonotype came up many times. The chain uses TRBV2 and TRBJ2-7, with a possible D match to TRBD2 (5 bases). This CDR3 region has 16 residues. CDR1 is SNHLY, CDR2 FYNNEI, per germline. Trimming removed 4 bases from V and 2 bases from J, with 18 bases in between. Here the CDR3 reads CASSGSLEDLTYEQYF. The CDR3 DNA follows: TGTGCCAGCAGTGGCTCGTTGGAGGATCTGACCTACGAGCAGTACTTC.

The chain couples TRBV19 to TRBJ2-1; D unresolved. The CDR3 is 13 residues long. Trimming cost V 4 bases and J 5 bases, with 9 bases left between them. The germline V gene has CDR1 LNHDA and CDR2 SQIVND (reference sequence). The DNA for the CDR3 is TGTGCCAGTAGTAGGAACCGGGACAATGAGCAGTTCTTC. This sequence encodes CASSRNRDNEQFF. The whole variable domain, filled in from reference TRBV19 and TRBJ2-1, reads DGGITQSPKYLFRKEGQNVTLSCEQNLNHDAMYWYRQDPGQGLRLIYYSQIVNDFQKGDIAEGYSVSREKKESFPLTVTSAQKNPTAFYLCASSRNRDNEQFFGPGTRLTVL.

This clonotype was seen many times. The V call is TRBV30, the J call TRBJ2-1; D remains unclear. Per the germline V gene, CDR1 is GTSNPN and CDR2 is SVGIG (reference sequence). Trimming took off 7 bases at V and 7 bases at J, with 11 bases between the two ends. The CDR3 spans 11 residues. The DNA for the CDR3 is TGTGCCTCCGGCGACAATAATGAGCAGTTCTTC. Protein sequence: CASGDNNEQFF. Full variable domain (missing parts from reference TRBV30 and TRBJ2-1): SQTIHQWPATLVQPVGSPLSLECTVEGTSNPNLYWYRQAAGRGLQLLFYSVGIGQISSEVPQNLSASRPQDRQFILSSKKLLLSDSGFYLCASGDNNEQFFGPGTRLTVL.

This clonotype was counted ten times or more. The gene calls are TRBV18 and TRBJ2-7; the match to TRBD1 covers 7 bases. Germline trimming cut 3 bases from V and 0 bases from J; bases unmatched to any gene: 2. This CDR3 is built from 14 residues. The germline gives CDR1 KGHSH, CDR2 LQKENI. The CDR3: CASSPDRTSYEQYF. The CDR3 DNA follows: TGTGCCAGCTCACCGGACAGGACCTCCTACGAGCAGTACTTC.

The table lists this clonotype with many counts. The V gene is TRBV4-2, the J gene TRBJ2-7; TRBD1 matches at 11 bases. Germline CDR1 is LGHNA and CDR2 is YNFKEQ. The CDR3 has 16 residues. V shed 4 bases, J shed 5 bases, and the junction held 10 bases outside the gene matches. The CDR3: CASSPAGQGAVNEQYF. Written as DNA, the CDR3 is TGTGCCAGCAGCCCTGCCGGACAGGGGGCTGTCAACGAGCAGTACTTC.

This chain joins TRBV6-5 and TRBJ2-3; D may be TRBD2 (5 bases). The CDR3 extends over 13 amino acids. Trimming removed 6 bases at V and 5 bases at J, with 12 bases between. Germline V CDR1 and CDR2: MNHEY, SVGAGI. The CDR3 DNA follows: TGTGCCAGCAGGAACACTAGGCTAGATACGCAGTATTTT. It codes for CASRNTRLDTQYF.

At least ten counts were recorded for this clonotype. This chain links TRBV27 with TRBJ2-7; D is unresolved. V was cut by 5 bases and J by 3 bases, with 8 bases left in between. There are 12 residues in the CDR3. Germline CDR1 reads MNHEY; CDR2 reads SMNVEV (reference sequence). DNA of the CDR3: TGTGCCAGCAGTAGAGACCGCTACGAGCAGTACTTC. Residues: CASSRDRYEQYF.

The sample holds many counts of this clonotype. The V and J genes are TRBV6-1 and TRBJ1-2, with D hard to call. Trimming took off 1 base at V and 4 bases at J, with 10 bases between the two ends. This CDR3 region has 14 residues. Germline CDR1 and CDR2: MNHNS and SASEGT. The CDR3 DNA reads TGTGCCAGCAGTGAAGTGACAAGGAGCTATGGCTACACCTTC. As protein: CASSEVTRSYGYTF.

This clonotype showed up many times. The gene calls are TRBV10-3 and TRBJ2-3; D is undetermined. Per germline, CDR1 ENHRY and CDR2 SYGVKD. The CDR3 consists of 13 residues. Trimming took 4 bases from V and 6 from J, leaving 11 bases between them. The CDR3 region is CAISGLPEDTQYF. CDR3 nucleotide sequence: TGTGCCATCAGTGGGCTTCCTGAGGATACGCAGTATTTT.

The rearrangement uses TRBV6-2 or TRBV6-3 and TRBJ1-6; D is undetermined. The CDR3 contains 11 residues. Trimming stripped 6 bases from V and 10 bases from J, with 7 bases between. The V gene's germline CDR1 is MNHEY and CDR2 SVGEGT. CDR3 bases: TGTGCCAGCAGCCGCGACTCACCCCTCCACTTT. Translating it yields CASSRDSPLHF.

This clonotype occurred many times. The chain combines TRBV20-1 with TRBJ2-1; D is unresolved. The V gene lost 1 base and the J gene lost 0 bases, with 4 bases spanning the gap. CDR1 is DFQATT and CDR2 is SNEGSKA in the germline V gene (reference sequence). The CDR3 length is 13 residues. CDR3 sequence (DNA): TGCAGTGCTAGAGGATTCTCCTACAATGAGCAGTTCTTC. Amino acid sequence: CSARGFSYNEQFF.

The chain links TRBV7-9 to TRBJ1-3, with D possibly matching TRBD1 (5 bases). The V end was cut by 5 bases, the J end by 0 bases, with 14 bases between. This CDR3 region has 16 residues. Germline CDR1 SEHNR, CDR2 FQNEAQ (reference sequence). The CDR3 DNA is TGTGCCAGCAGCCGGTCGACGGGGACCTCTGGAAACACCATATATTTT. This gives the protein CASSRSTGTSGNTIYF.

The sample holds many counts of this clonotype. In DNA, the CDR3 is TGTGCCAGCAGCTTTGGACAGTTCACAGATACGCAGTATTTT. Its protein product is CASSFGQFTDTQYF. V and J are TRBV7-2 and TRBJ2-3; D possibly corresponds to TRBD1 (6 bases). The length of the CDR3 is 14 residues. Trimming pared 3 bases from V and 2 bases from J, leaving 9 bases between. CDR1 SGHTA and CDR2 FQGNSA come from the germline V gene.

In its sample, this clonotype was seen a few times. J is TRBJ2-3 and V is TRBV11-1; the D gene is possibly TRBD2 (5 bases). V was shortened by 5 bases and J by 2 bases, with 11 bases between the two germline ends. Germline values: CDR1 SGHAT, CDR2 FQDESV (reference sequence). This CDR3 has 14 amino acids. Here the CDR3 reads CASSRRGNTDTQYF. CDR3 DNA sequence: TGTGCCAGCAGCCGCCGAGGGAACACAGATACGCAGTATTTT.